This is a list of T cell receptor beta chains from one sample in a study of blood T cell repertoires in COVID-19. The table came from immunoSEQ multiplex PCR; TCRdb's copy has only in-frame clones and leaves some out. Counted here are over 450,000 clones, approximately 88% occurring once; the ten biggest clones make up roughly 7.4%. The sequenced sample was peripheral blood. All receptors come from a woman aged 45-60 years with COVID-19, enrolled during active disease. Both conserved end residues are part of each CDR3. A D gene is named only where the DNA matches it firmly. Clone size is stated in some rows and not others, as once, few, many or a class when expanded.

-	TRBV5-1	TRBJ1-2	-	TGCGCCAGCAGCTGGGACAAGGGAGATGGCTACACCTTC	CASSWDKGDGYTF
-	TRBV7-6	TRBJ1-4	-	TGTGCCAGCAGCTTAGCAGCAGGGGCGGCTAATGAAAAACTGTTTTTT	CASSLAAGAANEKLFF
-	TRBV3-1/TRBV3-2	TRBJ1-3	-	TGTGCCAGCAGCCAAGATACAGTAACCTCTGGAAACACCATATATTTT	CASSQDTVTSGNTIYF
-	TRBV7-9	TRBJ2-7	-	TGTGCCAGCAGCCCCCCGGGGGGCACCTACGAGCAGTACTTC	CASSPPGGTYEQYF
TRBD1	TRBV27	TRBJ1-1	-	TGTGCCAGCAGTTTCCGGACAGGGGCCGATCTAAGGACTGAAGCTTTCTTT	CASSFRTGADLRTEAFF
-	TRBV6-6	TRBJ2-3	-	TGTGCCAGCAGTACGAGCGGTAGCACAGATACGCAGTATTTT	CASSTSGSTDTQYF
-	TRBV2	TRBJ2-7	-	TGTGCCAGCAGTGACTCAGGTACGGCCTACGAGCAGTACTTC	CASSDSGTAYEQYF
TRBD2	TRBV10-3	TRBJ2-3	-	TGTGCCATTAAGGGGGGACTAGACGTTGATACGCAGTATTTT	CAIKGGLDVDTQYF
TRBD2	TRBV6-1	TRBJ2-5	-	TGTGCCAGCTCCTCCGGGGGGGGGATCGTAAAGACCCAGTACTTC	CASSSGGGIVKTQYF
TRBD1	TRBV10-3	TRBJ1-1	-	TGTGCCACCGTACAGGGGGTTGAAACTGAAGCTTTCTTT	CATVQGVETEAFF
TRBD1	TRBV5-6	TRBJ1-1	-	TGTGCCAGCAGCAGGAGACAGGGGTCTCACACTGAAGCTTTCTTT	CASSRRQGSHTEAFF
-	TRBV18	TRBJ1-5	-	TGTGCCAGCTCACCAACCGAGAGGAGTAGCAATCAGCCCCAGCATTTT	CASSPTERSSNQPQHF
TRBD2	TRBV20-1	TRBJ2-1	-	TGCAGTGCTAGTCCGAAGACTAGCGGGATTTACAATGAGCAGTTCTTC	CSASPKTSGIYNEQFF
-	TRBV6-1	TRBJ1-4	-	TGTGCCAGCAGTGAAGGCAGGGAGGGAAAACTGTTTTTT	CASSEGREGKLFF
TRBD1	TRBV7-9	TRBJ2-1	-	TGTGCCAGCAGTCGTGAACAGGGGAATGAGCAGTTCTTC	CASSREQGNEQFF
TRBD2	TRBV6-2/TRBV6-3	TRBJ2-1	once	TGTGCCAGCAGTTACTCCGGTAGCGGGGGAGATGAGCAGTTCTTC	CASSYSGSGGDEQFF
TRBD1	TRBV25-1	TRBJ2-3	-	TGTGCCAGCCCACAGGGGGCGCCGGATACGCAGTATTTT	CASPQGAPDTQYF
-	TRBV5-4	TRBJ2-7	-	TGTGCCAGCAGCTCTGGTGGGCTAACCTACGAGCAGTACTTC	CASSSGGLTYEQYF
-	TRBV6-5	TRBJ1-5	few	TGTGCCAGCAGTTACTCGACTGGCCAGCCCCAGCATTTT	CASSYSTGQPQHF
-	TRBV19	TRBJ1-2	-	TGTGCCAGTACCTTGACAGGCGACTATGGCTACACCTTC	CASTLTGDYGYTF
TRBD1	TRBV30	TRBJ1-4	-	TGTGCCTGGACCGACAGGGTTAATGAAAAACTGTTTTTT	CAWTDRVNEKLFF
-	TRBV19	TRBJ1-1	-	TGTGCCAGTACCATCCACTTGAACACTGAAGCTTTCTTT	CASTIHLNTEAFF
-	TRBV6-1	TRBJ2-5	-	TGTGCCAGCAGTGAAGCGATGGGAGTTCCGAAGGGGACCCAGTACTTC	CASSEAMGVPKGTQYF
TRBD1	TRBV12-3/TRBV12-4	TRBJ2-7	-	TGTGCCAGCAGCCGGACAGGTACCTACGAGCAGTACTTC	CASSRTGTYEQYF
-	TRBV5-1	TRBJ2-2	-	TGCGCCAGCATTGGGGCCACCGGGGAGCTGTTTTTT	CASIGATGELFF
TRBD1	TRBV19	TRBJ1-1	-	TGTGCCAGTAGTATCCCCCGACAGGGGGCGTTGCGAGCTTTCTTT	CASSIPRQGALRAFF
-	TRBV3-1/TRBV3-2	TRBJ1-1	-	TGTGCCAGCAGCCAAATCCGGGGCACTGAAGCTTTCTTT	CASSQIRGTEAFF
-	TRBV7-9	TRBJ1-3	-	TGTGCCAGCAGCTTAGCGTCGGTCTCTGGAAACACCATATATTTT	CASSLASVSGNTIYF
-	TRBV2	TRBJ1-1	-	TGTGCCAGCTATTTTCGGTTAGAAGCTTTCTTT	CASYFRLEAFF
TRBD1	TRBV5-1	TRBJ1-6	-	TGCGCCAGCAGCGTGACAGGGAGCTCCTATAATTCACCCCTCCACTTT	CASSVTGSSYNSPLHF
-	TRBV28	TRBJ2-5	-	TGTGCCAGCAGCCGCAGGGTCTTGGGCCCTGGAGAGACCCAGTACTTC	CASSRRVLGPGETQYF
-	TRBV21-1	TRBJ2-5	-	TGTGCCAGCAACCGGTCCAGGGGGTCCCAAGAGACCCAGTACTTC	CASNRSRGSQETQYF
-	TRBV6-5	TRBJ2-2	-	TGTGCCAGCAGACCGCGGTGGGTGCTCGCCGGGGAGCTGTTTTTT	CASRPRWVLAGELFF
-	TRBV9	TRBJ2-7	once	TGTGCCAGCAGCGCTAACCGCGAGCAGTACTTC	CASSANREQYF
-	TRBV30	TRBJ2-7	once	TGTGCCTGGAACCCGGGGATCTACTACGAGCAGTACTTC	CAWNPGIYYEQYF
TRBD1	TRBV5-6	TRBJ1-2	-	TGTGCCAGCAGCCCCGGGACAGGGGGCCTGGGTTATGGCTACACCTTC	CASSPGTGGLGYGYTF
-	TRBV25-1	TRBJ1-4	-	TGTGCCAGCAGTGACAGGGGTAGTAATGAAAAACTGTTTTTT	CASSDRGSNEKLFF
-	TRBV6-5	TRBJ1-2	-	TGTGCCAGTATTGACCGCTTCGGGGGCTACACCTTC	CASIDRFGGYTF
TRBD1	TRBV19	TRBJ1-2	-	TGTGCCAGCCGGGACAGGGGCACTACGGACTATGGCTACACCTTC	CASRDRGTTDYGYTF
TRBD1	TRBV6-5	TRBJ1-5	once	TGTGCCAGCACCCTTGACAGGGCGCATCAGCCCCAGCATTTT	CASTLDRAHQPQHF
-	TRBV7-2	TRBJ2-3	-	TGTGCCAGCAGCTTCCGGGACCAGGGGGATACGCAGTATTTT	CASSFRDQGDTQYF
-	TRBV4-1	TRBJ1-1	-	TGCGCCAGCAGCCAAGTATTACAGCCGAACACTGAAGCTTTCTTT	CASSQVLQPNTEAFF
-	TRBV5-4	TRBJ1-2	-	TGTGCCAGCAGCTTGGAGCTATATGGCTACACCTTC	CASSLELYGYTF
-	TRBV19	TRBJ1-2	-	TGTGCCAGTAGTCCCCCAGGGGATGGCTACACCTTC	CASSPPGDGYTF
-	TRBV5-1	TRBJ1-2	-	TGCGCCAGCAGCTTGGGAGGGGTGCCCGGGGGCTATGGCTACACCTTC	CASSLGGVPGGYGYTF
-	TRBV28	TRBJ2-7	-	TGTGCCAGCATTCGGTCAGGGGCTTCCGACGAGCAGTACTTC	CASIRSGASDEQYF
TRBD2	TRBV7-6	TRBJ2-2	-	TGTGCCAGCACCCTCGGGGGGGCCGTTACCGGGGAGCTGTTTTTT	CASTLGGAVTGELFF
-	TRBV5-1	TRBJ2-3	-	TGCGCCAGCAGCTCTACAGGGTACCCCACAGATACGCAGTATTTT	CASSSTGYPTDTQYF
-	TRBV3-1/TRBV3-2	TRBJ1-1	-	TGTGCCAGCAGTCCCGGACGGGGATTGAACACTGAAGCTTTCTTT	CASSPGRGLNTEAFF
TRBD2	TRBV5-1	TRBJ2-3	-	TGCGCCAGCAGTACCCAAGCGGGGGGGCTAGATACGCAGTATTTT	CASSTQAGGLDTQYF
-	TRBV9	TRBJ1-6	-	TGTGCCAGCGGGCAAAAGGCCGATAATTCACCCCTCCACTTT	CASGQKADNSPLHF
-	TRBV5-1	TRBJ1-5	-	TGCGCCAGCAGCCCCGAACAGGGTAGGGATCAGCCCCAGCATTTT	CASSPEQGRDQPQHF
TRBD1	TRBV28	TRBJ2-1	-	TGTGCCAGCAGTGGTACAGGGGCCAGGGACAATGAGCAGTTCTTC	CASSGTGARDNEQFF
-	TRBV4-2	TRBJ1-3	-	TGTGCCAGCAGCCAAGTCAACTTCTTCCGGGGTGGAGGGTCTGGAAACACCATATATTTT	CASSQVNFFRGGGSGNTIYF
-	TRBV29-1	TRBJ1-2	once	TGCAGCGTTGAAGTACACAGCTATGGCTACACCTTC	CSVEVHSYGYTF
-	TRBV9	TRBJ1-1	few	TGTGCCAGCAGCAGAACCGGGCTGACAGGCACTGAAGCTTTCTTT	CASSRTGLTGTEAFF
-	TRBV25-1	TRBJ2-7	-	TGTGCCAGCACTCGAGACGGAGACTGGTACGAGCAGTACTTC	CASTRDGDWYEQYF